The 26 T cell receptor beta chains below all came from one sample that was sequenced in a study of T cell repertoires in cytomegalovirus infection (dated by TCRdb to about 2019). For sequencing, an Illumina HiSeq 1500 was employed. The public reads were run again by TCRdb, first through fastp at Q25 and then through MiXCR, and only productive beta chains were kept. When rows share a CDR3 protein, they turn into one entry using the most common DNA and genes. This sample has 560,000 or so distinct CDR3 sequences in its table, and approximately 15% of those were observed once. The ten most abundant clones make up more than 20% of the sample. Sequenced: CD8+ T cells from PBMCs. Every receptor here comes from a human donor in good health (CMV status not recorded). Some clones in this sample may be carry-over from other donors' samples.

V is TRBV6-4 and J is TRBJ2-5; D not resolved. V lost 6 bases, J lost 5 bases, and 19 bases lay in between. The length of the CDR3 is 15 residues. Germline-derived CDR1 and CDR2 are MRHNA and SNTAGT. The CDR3, as DNA: TGTGCCAGCAGGCCGCGAGGCAGACATCGGGAGACCCAGTACTTC. It codes for CASRPRGRHRETQYF.

This clonotype was seen many times. The chain has TRBV7-9 and TRBJ1-3, with no clear D. This CDR3 region has 15 residues. CDR1 is SEHNR and CDR2 is FQNEAQ in the germline V gene (reference sequence). The germline V and J ends were trimmed by 4 bases and 0 bases, with 10 bases remaining between them. In DNA, the CDR3 is TGTGCCAGCAGCTCCGACGGTGGCTCTGGAAACACCATATATTTT. Translation gives CASSSDGGSGNTIYF.

The chain is built from TRBV30 and TRBJ2-7; D is undetermined. Trimming took off 1 base at V and 1 base at J, with 11 bases between the two ends. CDR1 and CDR2 (germline): GTSNPN, SVGIG (reference sequence). The CDR3 contains 14 residues. The CDR3 coding sequence is TGTGCCTGGAGTGCCGATGCCGGGTCCTACGAGCAGTACTTC. Translation: CAWSADAGSYEQYF.

The chain recombines TRBV9 with TRBJ1-2; possible D gene TRBD1, 6 bases. Germline V lookup: CDR1 SGDLS, CDR2 YYNGEE. This CDR3 has 15 residues. Between the trimmed V and J ends, which lost 2 bases and 8 bases, there was a span of 19 bases. CDR3 residues: CASSVADSYPQGYTF. CDR3 DNA: TGTGCCAGCAGCGTTGCGGACAGCTATCCTCAGGGCTACACCTTC.

This clonotype was seen at least ten times. V is TRBV2 and J is TRBJ2-2, with 7 bases fitting TRBD2. The V segment lost 8 bases and the J segment 1 base; nucleotides outside the gene matches: 7. From germline, CDR1 is SNHLY and CDR2 FYNNEI. The CDR3 has 15 residues. For the CDR3, the DNA is TGTGCCAGCCTTGGGGGACTAAGGAACACCGGGGAGCTGTTTTTT. This codes for CASLGGLRNTGELFF.

This clonotype was found a few times. The V call is TRBV6-5, the J call TRBJ1-1; 10 bases map to TRBD1. The V gene's germline CDR1 is MNHEY and CDR2 SVGAGI. This CDR3 is built from 15 residues. Trimming took 8 bases from V and 5 from J; bases not matched to a gene: 11. The CDR3 spells CASGSLTGGWTEAFF. The CDR3 bases are TGTGCCAGCGGGTCTTTGACAGGGGGCTGGACTGAAGCTTTCTTT.

This clonotype was recorded many times. The chain carries TRBV7-9 and TRBJ2-5, with 7 bases aligning to TRBD1. The CDR3 totals 15 residues. Losses at the gene ends were 1 base for V and 4 bases for J; bases not matched to a gene: 6. Germline assignment: CDR1 SEHNR and CDR2 FQNEAQ (reference sequence). CDR3 DNA sequence: TGTGCCAGCAGCTTAGAATTGACAGGGACAGAGACCCAGTACTTC. This encodes CASSLELTGTETQYF.

This clonotype was picked up many times. The chain couples TRBV28 to TRBJ1-5, with a tentative D call TRBD1 (6 bases). CDR1 and CDR2 (germline): MDHEN, SYDVKM. The V end lost 6 bases, the J end lost 5 bases, and 17 bases lay between the germline ends. This CDR3 is built from 15 residues. The CDR3 nucleotides read TGTGCCAGCAGCCCGGCAGGGGAAAGTGATCAGCCCCAGCATTTT. Amino acid sequence: CASSPAGESDQPQHF.

The V gene is TRBV11-2, the J gene TRBJ2-7; 7 bases match TRBD1. Germline CDR1 SGHAT, CDR2 FQNNGV. This CDR3 spans 15 amino acids. V lost 5 bases to trimming and J lost 3 bases; unmatched junction nucleotides: 10. CDR3 sequence: CASSPRVGGDYEQYF. CDR3 coding DNA: TGTGCCAGCAGCCCCCGAGTAGGGGGCGACTACGAGCAGTACTTC.

The chain carries TRBV3-1 and TRBJ2-1; D is undetermined. Germline V gene lookup returns CDR1 LGHDT and CDR2 YNNKEL (reference sequence). With 0 bases removed from V and 9 bases from J, the gap between germline ends came to 21 bases. The CDR3 runs 17 residues. CDR3 nucleotides: TGTGCCAGCAGCCAAGATTTTGACTTCCGCCCCCCCGCTGAGCAGTTCTTC. Translation gives CASSQDFDFRPPAEQFF.

The J gene is TRBJ1-1, the V gene TRBV6-8; the D gene is possibly TRBD1 (5 bases). Germline CDR1 reads MNHGY; CDR2 reads SAAAGT. The ends were cut back, 0 bases at V and 7 bases at J, with 9 bases in the middle. The CDR3 loop spans 13 amino acids. The DNA for the CDR3 is TGTGCCAGCAGTTACTCCCAGGGACTTGAAGCTTTCTTT. Amino acids: CASSYSQGLEAFF.

This clonotype occurred many times. The chain combines TRBV12-3 or TRBV12-4 with TRBJ2-1; weak D call: TRBD1 (6 bases). This CDR3 comprises 15 residues. V was pared by 11 bases and J by 3 bases, with 20 bases between. The chain's CDR3 is CAVISRGRGYNEQFF. The CDR3 DNA follows: TGTGCCGTTATCTCCCGGGGCAGGGGCTACAATGAGCAGTTCTTC.

This clonotype was seen repeatedly, ten times or more. The V gene is TRBV27, the J gene TRBJ2-1, with D perhaps matching TRBD1 (6 bases). V lost 0 bases to trimming and J lost 8 bases, with 11 bases between them. Germline CDR1 is MNHEY and CDR2 is SMNVEV (reference sequence). The CDR3 consists of 14 residues. Here the CDR3 reads CASSLSKQGHEQFF. The CDR3, as DNA: TGTGCCAGCAGTTTATCGAAACAGGGTCATGAGCAGTTCTTC.

This clonotype showed up just a few times. This sequence joins TRBV12-3 or TRBV12-4 and TRBJ2-7, with D unclear. V gave up 4 bases and J gave up 2 bases, with 9 bases separating them. The CDR3 spans 13 residues. CDR3 region: CASSSSRPYEQYF. DNA for the CDR3: TGTGCCAGCAGTTCCAGCAGACCCTACGAGCAGTACTTC.

This clonotype occurred many times. This rearrangement joins TRBV7-8 to TRBJ1-1; TRBD1 matches at 8 bases. Germline V lookup: CDR1 SGHVS, CDR2 FQNEAQ. The length of the CDR3 is 15 residues. V dropped 7 bases and J dropped 8; count of bases not matched to a gene: 15. In DNA form, the CDR3 reads TGTGCCAGCACCGATAACCGGGACAGGTCACCCGAAGCTTTCTTT. Translated, it gives CASTDNRDRSPEAFF.

The V and J genes are TRBV20-1 and TRBJ2-2; D may be TRBD2 (6 bases). CDR1 is DFQATT, CDR2 SNEGSKA, per germline (reference sequence). V was clipped by 5 bases and J by 7 bases, with 14 bases between them. The CDR3 covers 13 residues. The CDR3 here is CSAPREFGGELFF. CDR3 sequence (DNA): TGCAGTGCTCCTCGGGAGTTCGGCGGGGAGCTGTTTTTT.

The chain has TRBV27 and TRBJ2-1, with D perhaps matching TRBD1 (6 bases). Trimming left V 2 bases short and J 3 bases short, with 11 bases between. The CDR3 consists of 15 residues. The germline V gene has CDR1 MNHEY and CDR2 SMNVEV (reference sequence). CDR3 amino acids: CASSLLGTYYNEQFF. The CDR3 bases are TGTGCCAGCAGTTTACTAGGGACATACTACAATGAGCAGTTCTTC.

This clonotype was seen ten or more times. The rearrangement links TRBV7-9 to TRBJ2-1, with D uncertain. V was cut by 1 base and J by 8 bases, with 15 bases left in between. Germline CDR1 reads SEHNR; CDR2 reads FQNEAQ (reference sequence). CDR3 length: 15 residues. DNA of the CDR3: TGTGCCAGCAGCTTAGTTGGGAAAAGCGTCGATGAGCAGTTCTTC. As protein: CASSLVGKSVDEQFF.

This clonotype was picked up many times. The chain uses TRBV7-9 and TRBJ1-1; 11 nucleotides match TRBD1. Unmatched junction bases numbered 9, after V lost 4 bases and J lost 2 bases. The CDR3 extends over 17 amino acids. Germline V gene data show CDR1 as SEHNR and CDR2 as FQNEAQ (reference sequence). For the CDR3, the DNA is TGTGCCAGCAGCTCCTCCCGGGACAGGGGGAGTAACACTGAAGCTTTCTTT. It codes for CASSSSRDRGSNTEAFF.

The rearrangement links TRBV28 to TRBJ2-2; 9 nucleotides align to TRBD1. Germline assignment: CDR1 MDHEN and CDR2 SYDVKM. V trimming: 6 bases; J trimming: 4 bases; junction bases outside the gene matches: 9. This CDR3 is 16 amino acids long. In DNA form, the CDR3 reads TGTGCCAGCAGCACGACTCCGACAGGGGGCACCGGGGAGCTGTTTTTT. Translating gives CASSTTPTGGTGELFF.

This rearrangement joins TRBV7-9 to TRBJ1-1, with no clear D. The V end lost 0 bases, the J end lost 6 bases, and 8 bases lay between the germline ends. This CDR3 spans 13 amino acids. Germline V gene sequence: CDR1 SEHNR, CDR2 FQNEAQ (reference sequence). This CDR3 is CASSLADGPEAFF. Here the CDR3 DNA reads TGTGCCAGCAGCTTAGCGGACGGGCCTGAAGCTTTCTTT.

Many counts were recorded for this clonotype. The V call is TRBV7-6, the J call TRBJ1-1; possible D gene TRBD1, 5 bases. V lost 7 bases, J lost 5 bases, and 23 bases lay in between. The CDR3 contains 16 residues. Germline CDR1 is SGHVS and CDR2 is FNYEAQ. CDR3 in DNA: TGTGCCAGCATCGCACCCCCCCAGGGCAAGGGAACTGAAGCTTTCTTT. Its protein product is CASIAPPQGKGTEAFF.

This clonotype was counted between two and nine times. The chain carries TRBV20-1 and TRBJ2-7, with 7 bases matching TRBD1. Germline V gene data show CDR1 as DFQATT and CDR2 as SNEGSKA (reference sequence). The CDR3 consists of 14 residues. The trim removed 4 bases at V and 2 bases at J, leaving 8 bases unmatched. The chain's CDR3 is CSANDRDGTYEQYF. In nucleotides, the CDR3 is TGCAGTGCTAACGACAGGGACGGGACCTACGAGCAGTACTTC.

A few counts support this clonotype. This rearrangement joins TRBV5-1 to TRBJ2-7, with TRBD1 matching over 8 bases. In germline, CDR1 is SGHRS, CDR2 YFSETQ. This CDR3 is built from 15 residues. Losses at the gene ends were 4 bases for V and 3 bases for J; bases not matched to a gene: 9. In DNA form, the CDR3 reads TGCGCCAGCAGCCCCGATCCCGGGACAGGCTACGAGCAGTACTTC. It specifies CASSPDPGTGYEQYF.

This clonotype was observed at least ten times. V gene TRBV24-1 combines with J gene TRBJ1-1; the D is unclear. Germline CDR1 reads KGHDR; CDR2 reads SFDVKD. The CDR3 extends over 15 amino acids. V lost 1 base, J lost 1 base, and 9 bases lay in between. The chain's CDR3 is CATSDFRRQNTEAFF. DNA of the CDR3: TGTGCCACCAGTGATTTCAGACGGCAGAACACTGAAGCTTTCTTT.

This clonotype has at least ten counts. The V call is TRBV6-6, the J call TRBJ2-1; TRBD1 agrees at 12 bases. Germline V gives CDR1 MNHNY, CDR2 SVGAGI (reference sequence). With 2 bases clipped from V and 8 bases from J, the junction kept 4 bases outside the gene matches. This CDR3 spans 15 amino acids. The CDR3: CASSYLGQGADEQFF. The DNA for the CDR3 is TGTGCCAGCAGTTACCTGGGACAGGGGGCGGATGAGCAGTTCTTC.